Sequencing of this T cell receptor beta chain was carried out in a study of human T cells and chemical hapten exposure. At the level of the study: TCR yields per sample varied mostly from small pooled library volume differences. Study results and limitations: TCRs at a frequency above 1 in 1000 stayed unchanged with DPC sensitization.

V dropped 0 bases and J dropped 5; count of bases not matched to a gene: 4. The CDR3 is made up of 15 amino acids. CDR1 is SEHNR, CDR2 FQNEAQ, per germline (reference sequence). In its sample, this clonotype was seen once. Its antigen is still unknown. This may stem from a read error, because a much larger clone lies one nucleotide away. What the library attached to individual cDNA molecules were unique molecular identifiers. As handled by the study authors: Samples contained a median of about 96,000 TCRs, with a range of roughly 20,000 to 690,600. TCRdb redid the calling of the RACE reads with MiXCR, one entry per CDR3 protein. Clone size and V and J calls follow TCRdb, not the original study. This repertoire shows under 45,000 distinct CDR3 sequences, about 5.5% found once; its top ten account for over 10%. Time point indicated: healthy volunteer bleed at 6 weeks. RNA extraction used unfractionated whole blood as the source of total RNA.

The chain links TRBV7-9 to TRBJ2-3; 8 bases agree with TRBD1. This receptor was identified in a human donor in good health. Some clones in this sample may be carry-over from other donors' samples. Material: whole blood. In nucleotides, the CDR3 is TGTGCCAGCAGCTTAGCTTCAGGGGGCAGAGATACGCAGTATTTT. Translating it yields CASSLASGGRDTQYF.